This T cell receptor (beta chain) was identified in a study of identical twins. The study, taken as a whole, reports: Its conclusions, products of cross-sectional statistical analysis, did not come from following the same donors. In cord blood, abundant beta clonotypes had fewer insertions; memory showed no trend.

This clonotype was found many times. The antigen is undetermined. Trimming took off 7 bases at V and 8 bases at J, with 17 bases between the two ends. The CDR3 covers 13 residues. Addition of a universal primer site occurred through template switching, and cDNA carried unique molecular identifiers. TCRdb re-called the 5' RACE reads with MiXCR, one entry per CDR3 protein. This table has about 660,000 distinct CDR3 sequences, 8.5% to 9% appearing once. This sample also appeared in a second study, on yellow fever vaccine responses in identical twins.

The chain combines TRBV12-3 or TRBV12-4 with TRBJ1-2, with D possibly matching TRBD1 (5 bases). The source of this sequence is a woman aged 18-29 years in good health. The specimen sequenced was PBMCs. The CDR3 protein is CASTPLRGGGYTF. The CDR3 DNA reads TGTGCCAGCACCCCCCTCCGGGGCGGGGGCTACACCTTC.